This record concerns one TCR beta chain sequence. What it binds is unknown. These data belong to a study of cytomegalovirus exposure and HLA in healthy donors. Study-level information: Of around 400 genotyped donors, 81% grouped in the Caucasian-associated ancestry cluster.

The PCR ran on 60 Vbeta and 13 Jbeta primers. TCRdb's copy holds only in-frame clones and misses some; the assay was immunoSEQ multiplex PCR. This sample has about 98,000 clones, with 65% to 80% found just once. Germline V lookup: CDR1 PRHDT, CDR2 FYEKMQ (reference sequence). This CDR3 contains 13 residues. V dropped 5 bases and J dropped 5; count of bases not matched to a gene: 6. Findings and limits, study-wide: In a later analysis, TCR beta V- and J-gene trimming was associated with a missense DCLRE1C variant.

The TCR originated in a human donor in good health. V gene TRBV13 combines with J gene TRBJ2-7, with 7 nucleotides matching TRBD1. The source material was PBMCs. The CDR3 protein is CASSLTGTDEQYF. CDR3 sequence (DNA): TGTGCCAGCAGCCTGACAGGGACCGACGAGCAGTACTTC.